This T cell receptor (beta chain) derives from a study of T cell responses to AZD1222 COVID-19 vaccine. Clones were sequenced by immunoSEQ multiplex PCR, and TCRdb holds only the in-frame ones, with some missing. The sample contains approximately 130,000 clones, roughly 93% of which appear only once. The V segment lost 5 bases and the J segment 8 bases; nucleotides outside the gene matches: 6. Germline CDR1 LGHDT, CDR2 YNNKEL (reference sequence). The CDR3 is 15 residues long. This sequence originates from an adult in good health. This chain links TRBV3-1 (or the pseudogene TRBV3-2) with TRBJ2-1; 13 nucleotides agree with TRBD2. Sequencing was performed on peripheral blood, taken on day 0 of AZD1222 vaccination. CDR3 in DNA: TGTGCCAGCAGCGGTAGGACTAGCGGGAGCGATGAGCAGTTCTTC. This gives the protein CASSGRTSGSDEQFF.